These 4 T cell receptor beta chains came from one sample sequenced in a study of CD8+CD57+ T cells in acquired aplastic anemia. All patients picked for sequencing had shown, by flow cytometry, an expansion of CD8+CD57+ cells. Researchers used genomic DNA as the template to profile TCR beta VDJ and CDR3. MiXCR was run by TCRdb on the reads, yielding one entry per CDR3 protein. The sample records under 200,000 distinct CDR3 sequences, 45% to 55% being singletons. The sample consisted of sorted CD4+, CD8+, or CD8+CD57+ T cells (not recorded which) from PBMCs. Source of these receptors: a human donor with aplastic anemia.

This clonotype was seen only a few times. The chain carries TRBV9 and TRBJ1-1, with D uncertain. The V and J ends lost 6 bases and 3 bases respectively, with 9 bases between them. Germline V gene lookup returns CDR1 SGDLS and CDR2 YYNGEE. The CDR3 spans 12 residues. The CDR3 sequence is CASNNGYTEAFF. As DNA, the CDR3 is TGTGCCAGCAATAACGGCTACACTGAAGCTTTCTTT.

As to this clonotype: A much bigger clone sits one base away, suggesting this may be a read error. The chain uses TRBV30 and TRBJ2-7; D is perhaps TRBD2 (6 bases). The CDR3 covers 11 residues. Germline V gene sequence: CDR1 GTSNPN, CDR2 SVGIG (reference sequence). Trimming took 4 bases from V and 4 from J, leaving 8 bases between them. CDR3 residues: CAWIGGYEQYF. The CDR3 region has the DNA TGTGCCTGGATTGGGGGGTACGAGCAGTACTTC.

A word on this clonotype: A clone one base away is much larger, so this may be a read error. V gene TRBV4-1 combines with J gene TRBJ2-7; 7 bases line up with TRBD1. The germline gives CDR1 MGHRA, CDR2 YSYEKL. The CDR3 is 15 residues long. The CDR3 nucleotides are TGCACCAGCAGCAAACAGGGGCCCGAATCCTACGAGCAGTACTTC. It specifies CTSSKQGPESYEQYF.

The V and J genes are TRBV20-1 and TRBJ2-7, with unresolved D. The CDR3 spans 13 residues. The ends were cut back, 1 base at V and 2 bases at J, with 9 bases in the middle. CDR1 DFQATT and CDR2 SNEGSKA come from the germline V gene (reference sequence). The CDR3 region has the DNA TGCAGTGCTAGAGGGGATTCACCCTACGAGCAGTACGTC. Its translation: CSARGDSPYEQYV.